This T cell receptor (beta chain) was obtained from a study of blood T cell repertoires in COVID-19. Repertoires were generated with immunoSEQ multiplex PCR, while TCRdb's copy carries only in-frame clones and drops some. The table lists about 140,000 clones, 88% of them singletons, with 10% in the top ten. This clone was counted ten times or more. This clonotype was sampled from a man aged 45-65 years with active or convalescent COVID-19. Sequencing was carried out using peripheral blood.

The CDR3 here is CASSQDADRLMGTQYF. The CDR3 bases are TGTGCCAGCAGCCAAGACGCGGACAGGCTAATGGGTACGCAGTATTTT. The chain uses TRBV4-2 and TRBJ2-3; 7 nucleotides align to TRBD1. V shed 0 bases, J shed 8 bases, and the junction held 11 bases outside the gene matches. Germline CDR1 LGHNA, CDR2 YNFKEQ. The CDR3 has 16 amino acids.